This TCR beta chain was recorded in a study of identical twins. This CDR3 comprises 18 residues. Germline V gene sequence: CDR1 ENHRY, CDR2 SYGVKD. V gave up 2 bases and J gave up 1 base; unmatched junction bases: 13. MiXCR, applied by TCRdb to the 5' RACE reads, yields one record per CDR3 protein. The repertoire consists of over 600,000 distinct CDR3 sequences, with 21% occurring once and the leading ten covering 4.3%. The same specimen was also included in a second study, on T cells expressing NK-cell markers.

The TCR comes from a woman aged 18 to 35 in good health. Sequencing input: PBMCs. The chain couples TRBV10-3 to TRBJ2-7, with 8 nucleotides matching TRBD2. The CDR3 nucleotides are TGTGCCATCAGTGAGCCGGGGACTAGGGGTAAAGGATCCTACGAGCAGTACTTC. Translation gives CAISEPGTRGKGSYEQYF.